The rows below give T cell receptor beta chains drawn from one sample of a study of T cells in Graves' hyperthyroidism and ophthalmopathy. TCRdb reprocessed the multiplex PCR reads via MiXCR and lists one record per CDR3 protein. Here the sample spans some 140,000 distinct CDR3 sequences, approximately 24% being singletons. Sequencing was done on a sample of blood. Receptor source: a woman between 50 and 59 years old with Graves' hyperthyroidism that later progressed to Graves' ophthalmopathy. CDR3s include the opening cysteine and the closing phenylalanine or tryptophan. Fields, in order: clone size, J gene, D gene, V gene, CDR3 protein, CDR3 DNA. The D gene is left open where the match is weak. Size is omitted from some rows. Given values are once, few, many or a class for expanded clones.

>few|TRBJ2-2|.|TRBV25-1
CASSVTSSGELFF
TGTGCCAGCAGTGTGACATCCTCCGGGGAGCTGTTTTTT
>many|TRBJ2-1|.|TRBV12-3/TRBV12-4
CASSLARDDEQFF
TGTGCCAGCAGTTTAGCCAGGGACGATGAGCAGTTCTTC
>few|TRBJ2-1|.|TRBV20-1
CSATTDFDSYNEQFF
TGCAGTGCTACGACGGACTTCGACTCCTACAATGAGCAGTTCTTC
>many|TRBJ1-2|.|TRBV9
CASSKGRTDDYTF
TGTGCCAGCAGCAAGGGACGGACCGACGACTACACCTTC
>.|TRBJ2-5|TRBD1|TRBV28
CASRMTGVGATQYF
TGTGCCAGCAGGATGACAGGGGTCGGCGCGACCCAGTACTTC
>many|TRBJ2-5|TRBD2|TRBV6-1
CASSLWTSGETQYF
TGTGCCAGCAGTCTATGGACTAGCGGAGAGACCCAGTACTTC
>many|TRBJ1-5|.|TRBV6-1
CASSEGAPSNQPQHF
TGTGCCAGCAGTGAAGGGGCACCCAGCAATCAGCCCCAGCATTTT
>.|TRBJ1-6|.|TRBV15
CATSSGPGDSPLHF
TGTGCCACCAGCAGTGGCCCCGGGGATTCACCCCTCCACTTT
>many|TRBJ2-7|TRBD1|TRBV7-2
CASSSAGTGNYEQYF
TGTGCCAGCAGCTCTGCCGGGACAGGGAACTACGAGCAGTACTTC
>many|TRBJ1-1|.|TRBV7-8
CASRRREGSTEAFF
TGTGCCAGCAGGCGGAGGGAAGGAAGCACTGAAGCTTTCTTT
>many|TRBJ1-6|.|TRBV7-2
CASSLYQSARSPLHF
TGTGCCAGCAGCTTATACCAAAGTGCCAGGTCACCCCTCCACTTT
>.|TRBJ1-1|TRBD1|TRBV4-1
CASSVLGQGYLNTEAFF
TGCGCCAGCTCAGTTTTGGGACAGGGCTACTTGAACACTGAAGCTTTCTTT
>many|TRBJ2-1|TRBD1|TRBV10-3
CAISRSPGGTDNEQFF
TGTGCCATCAGTCGAAGCCCAGGGGGTACGGACAATGAGCAGTTCTTC
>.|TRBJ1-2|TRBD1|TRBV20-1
CSARDLDRGNYGYTF
TGCAGTGCTAGAGATCTAGACAGGGGAAACTATGGCTACACCTTC
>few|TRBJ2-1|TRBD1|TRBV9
CASSDTGTDYNEQFF
TGTGCCAGCAGCGATACCGGGACAGACTACAATGAGCAGTTCTTC
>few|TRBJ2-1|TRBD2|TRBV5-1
CASSYGTSGYSYNEQFF
TGCGCCAGCAGCTATGGGACTAGCGGGTACTCCTACAATGAGCAGTTCTTC
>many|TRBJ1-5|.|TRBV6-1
CASTNGGQPQHF
TGTGCCAGCACCAACGGCGGTCAGCCCCAGCATTTT
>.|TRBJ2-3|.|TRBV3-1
CASSQNRGRTDTQYF
TGTGCCAGCAGCCAGAACCGGGGGCGCACAGATACGCAGTATTTT
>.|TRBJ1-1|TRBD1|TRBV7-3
CASSQYGQGITEAFF
TGTGCCAGCAGCCAATACGGACAGGGGATCACTGAAGCTTTCTTT
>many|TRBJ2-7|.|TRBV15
CATSRGIGFDEQYF
TGTGCCACCAGCAGAGGAATCGGTTTCGACGAGCAGTACTTC
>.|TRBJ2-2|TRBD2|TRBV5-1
CASSVSGSTDTGELFF
TGCGCCAGCAGCGTTAGCGGGAGTACAGACACCGGGGAGCTGTTTTTT
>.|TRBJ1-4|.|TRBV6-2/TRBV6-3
CASSDALREKLFF
TGTGCCAGCAGTGATGCCCTCCGCGAAAAACTGTTTTTT
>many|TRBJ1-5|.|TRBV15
CATSGQRGFGNQPQHF
TGTGCCACCAGCGGCCAAAGGGGATTTGGCAATCAGCCCCAGCATTTT
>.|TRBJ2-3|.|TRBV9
CASRQGSTDTQYF
TGTGCCAGCAGGCAGGGGTCCACAGATACGCAGTATTTT
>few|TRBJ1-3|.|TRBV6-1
CASSEPGRYSGNTIYF
TGTGCCAGCAGTGAGCCCGGGAGATACTCTGGAAACACCATATATTTT
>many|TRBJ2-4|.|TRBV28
CASRDSLLAKNIQYF
TGTGCCAGCAGGGACAGCCTCCTAGCCAAAAACATTCAGTACTTC
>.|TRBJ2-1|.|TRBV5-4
CASRDEGVRNEQFF
TGTGCCAGCCGCGACGAGGGAGTGCGCAATGAGCAGTTCTTC
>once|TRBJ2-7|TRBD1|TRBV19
CASTPGQGYEQYF
TGTGCCAGTACCCCGGGACAGGGGTACGAGCAGTACTTC
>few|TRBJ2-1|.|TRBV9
CASSSRDGVYNEQFF
TGTGCCAGCAGCTCCCGGGACGGAGTCTACAATGAGCAGTTCTTC
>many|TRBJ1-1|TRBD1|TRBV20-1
CSAAPLDRVKTGNTEAFF
TGCAGTGCGGCCCCCCTGGACAGGGTTAAAACCGGGAACACTGAAGCTTTCTTT
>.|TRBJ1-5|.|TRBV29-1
CSAGTAVNQPQHF
TGCAGCGCGGGAACGGCCGTCAATCAGCCCCAGCATTTT
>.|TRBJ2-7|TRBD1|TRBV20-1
CSATWTGGYEQYF
TGCAGTGCTACCTGGACAGGGGGCTACGAGCAGTACTTC
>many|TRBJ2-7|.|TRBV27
CASSLGRGAYEQYF
TGTGCCAGCAGTTTAGGCCGGGGCGCCTACGAGCAGTACTTC
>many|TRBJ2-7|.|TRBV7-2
CASSSPGRQYEQYF
TGTGCCAGCAGCTCTCCCGGGCGTCAGTACGAGCAGTACTTC
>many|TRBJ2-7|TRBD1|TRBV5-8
CASSGTGAEQYF
TGTGCCAGCAGCGGGACAGGGGCCGAGCAGTACTTC
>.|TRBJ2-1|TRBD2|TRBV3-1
CASSSPASGRKYEQFF
TGTGCCAGCAGCTCTCCGGCTAGCGGGAGGAAGTATGAGCAGTTCTTC
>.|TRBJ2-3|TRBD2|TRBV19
CASRRERADTQYF
TGTGCCAGTAGGCGGGAGAGGGCAGATACGCAGTATTTT
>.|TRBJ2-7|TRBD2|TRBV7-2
CASSLEASGFYEQYF
TGTGCCAGCAGCTTAGAGGCTAGCGGGTTCTACGAGCAGTACTTC
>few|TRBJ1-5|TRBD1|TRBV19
CASSFRTGLTLRTSNQPQHF
TGTGCCAGTAGTTTCCGGACAGGGTTGACGTTAAGGACTAGCAATCAGCCCCAGCATTTT
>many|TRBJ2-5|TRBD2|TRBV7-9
CASSFYFGRESHETQYF
TGTGCCAGCAGCTTTTATTTCGGGCGGGAGTCTCACGAGACCCAGTACTTC
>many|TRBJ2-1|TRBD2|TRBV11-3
CASSLGGGRGVNEQFF
TGTGCCAGCAGCTTAGGAGGCGGGAGGGGGGTGAATGAGCAGTTCTTC
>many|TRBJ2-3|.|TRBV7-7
CASSTQQGNTQYF
TGTGCTAGCAGCACCCAACAGGGAAATACGCAGTATTTT